The rows below give T cell receptor beta chains drawn from one sample of a study of blood T cell repertoires in COVID-19. Produced via immunoSEQ multiplex PCR; TCRdb's table is partial and in-frame only. This sample yields tens of thousands of clones, of which about 87% are seen a single time; roughly 3.4% belongs to the top ten. Sequencing input: peripheral blood. These receptors came from a man between 35 and 55 years old with COVID-19, enrolled during active disease. Each CDR3 is given with its conserved first and last residue. D genes are given only for firm matches. Clone size appears in some rows only: once, few, many, or a class for an expanded clone.

abundance,v_gene,j_gene,d_gene,CDR3nt,CDR3aa
-,TRBV18,TRBJ2-3,TRBD2,TGTGCCAGCTCACCGGGGCGGGAGGGCCTAACAGATACGCAGTATTTT,CASSPGREGLTDTQYF
-,TRBV19,TRBJ2-7,TRBD2,TGTGCCAGTAGTATAGATCTGGAACTAGCGGGGTACGAGCAGTACTTC,CASSIDLELAGYEQYF
once,TRBV28,TRBJ1-2,TRBD1,TGTGCCAGCAGTACGACCGGGACAGGGGGCCGGTATGGCTACACCTTC,CASSTTGTGGRYGYTF
-,TRBV5-4,TRBJ2-2,TRBD1,TGTGCCAGCAGCCTAGACAGGGCCACCGGGGAGCTGTTTTTT,CASSLDRATGELFF
once,TRBV3-1/TRBV3-2,TRBJ2-2,TRBD2,TGTGCCAGCAGCCAGGCCGGGACTAGTCAATTCGGGGAGCTGTTTTTT,CASSQAGTSQFGELFF
-,TRBV27,TRBJ2-1,TRBD2,TGTGCCAGCGGCTTTCCGGGACTAGAAGTCTTC,CASGFPGLEVF
-,TRBV5-6,TRBJ1-1,-,TGTGCCAGCAGCACGGAGGCCCAAATAGTCAACACTGAAGCTTTCTTT,CASSTEAQIVNTEAFF
-,TRBV9,TRBJ2-2,-,TGTGCCAGCAGCGTACAGGGTCGGAACACCGGGGAGCTGTTTTTT,CASSVQGRNTGELFF
-,TRBV30,TRBJ2-1,-,TGTGCCTGCCTTTGGAGGAATGAGCAGTTCTTC,CACLWRNEQFF
-,TRBV2,TRBJ2-7,-,TGTGCCAGCGAGCCCCACAGGAGTTTTCATGTAGAGCAGTACTTC,CASEPHRSFHVEQYF
-,TRBV14,TRBJ1-1,TRBD1,TGTGCCAGCAGCCTAAGGACAGGCCTGAACACTGAAGCTTTCTTT,CASSLRTGLNTEAFF
-,TRBV5-4,TRBJ2-5,-,TGTGCCAGCAGCTTTACCAGGGGGGAGGTGACCCAGTACTTC,CASSFTRGEVTQYF
once,TRBV18,TRBJ2-7,TRBD1,TGTGCCAGCTCACCAACTGGAGGAACAGGGGGCATCGAGCAGTACTTC,CASSPTGGTGGIEQYF
-,TRBV9,TRBJ2-7,-,TGTGCCAGCAGCGTAGATAGAGGGACCTACGAGCAGTACTTC,CASSVDRGTYEQYF
-,TRBV6-5,TRBJ2-2,-,TGTGCCAGCAGTTACGCGGGCACCGGGGAGCTGTTTTTT,CASSYAGTGELFF
-,TRBV4-2,TRBJ1-4,-,TGTGCCAGCAGCCCTGCCAGGGGCAATGAAAAACTGTTTTTT,CASSPARGNEKLFF
-,TRBV7-3,TRBJ1-2,-,TGTGCCAGCAGCATGGGGGGTAATGGCTACACCTTC,CASSMGGNGYTF
-,TRBV20-1,TRBJ1-1,-,TGCAGTGCTAGACAGGGGTTTGAAGCTTTCTTT,CSARQGFEAFF
once,TRBV5-1,TRBJ2-3,TRBD2,TGCGCCAGCAGCCTCCAGGGCGCATCGGGGGGGCCCACAGATACGCAGTATTTT,CASSLQGASGGPTDTQYF
-,TRBV18,TRBJ1-2,TRBD1,TGTGCCAGCTCACCCGGACAGGGGGCTACTAACTATGGCTACACCTTC,CASSPGQGATNYGYTF
-,TRBV3-1/TRBV3-2,TRBJ1-5,TRBD1,TGTGCCAGCAGCCCTTCGACAGGGGTGGACAATCAGCCCCAGCATTTT,CASSPSTGVDNQPQHF
-,TRBV5-5,TRBJ2-5,TRBD1,TGTGCCAGCAGCATGGGACAGGGAACAGAGACCCAGTACTTC,CASSMGQGTETQYF
once,TRBV30,TRBJ2-5,TRBD1,TGTGCCTGGAGGACAGGGGAGACCCAGTACTTC,CAWRTGETQYF
-,TRBV27,TRBJ2-7,-,TGTGCCAGCAGTTTAGGCACAAACTACGAGCAGTACTTC,CASSLGTNYEQYF
-,TRBV7-9,TRBJ2-3,TRBD2,TGTGCCAGCAGCCACGGAGCGGGGGGCAATACGCAGTATTTT,CASSHGAGGNTQYF
-,TRBV6-1,TRBJ2-1,TRBD1,TGTGCCAGCAGTGAAGCGCGGGGGACAGGGATCGGCTACAATGAGCAGTTCTTC,CASSEARGTGIGYNEQFF
-,TRBV9,TRBJ2-7,-,TGTGCCAGCAGCGTAGCTGAGGGATCCGCCTCCTACGAGCAGTACTTC,CASSVAEGSASYEQYF
-,TRBV23-1,TRBJ2-5,-,TGCGCCAGCAGTCACCCACTTTGGGAGACCCAGTACTTC,CASSHPLWETQYF
-,TRBV5-1,TRBJ2-5,-,TGCGCCAGCAGCTTGGAAGCGCGGGATATGATGGATGAGACCCAGTACTTC,CASSLEARDMMDETQYF